The 17 T cell receptor beta chains listed next were all sequenced from one sample in a study of blood T cell repertoires in COVID-19. Generated by immunoSEQ multiplex PCR, the TCRdb table keeps only in-frame clones and is missing some. In the table there are 150,000 to 200,000 clones, 70% to 90% of which are singletons. The sample taken for sequencing was peripheral blood. Receptor source: a man aged 50-60 years with active or convalescent COVID-19.

V usage is TRBV6-5 and J usage is TRBJ1-1; no firm D call. Germline values: CDR1 MNHEY, CDR2 SVGAGI. The CDR3 is 14 amino acids. The V gene lost 8 bases and the J gene lost 2 bases, with 15 bases spanning the gap. CDR3 region: CASRRAGRNTEAFF. In nucleotides, the CDR3 is TGTGCCAGCCGACGGGCGGGCAGAAACACTGAAGCTTTCTTT.

This chain links TRBV2 with TRBJ1-4; D is perhaps TRBD1 (5 bases). The V gene lost 7 bases and the J gene lost 5 bases, with 17 bases spanning the gap. The CDR3 contains 15 residues. Germline V gives CDR1 SNHLY, CDR2 FYNNEI. CDR3 sequence (DNA): TGTGCCAGCACCATACTTCAGGGCTCAAATGAAAAACTGTTTTTT. Its translation: CASTILQGSNEKLFF. Supplemented by reference TRBV2 and TRBJ1-4, the full variable domain reads EPEVTQTPSHQVTQMGQEVILRCVPISNHLYFYWYRQILGQKVEFLVSFYNNEISEKSEIFDDQFSVERPDGSNFTLKIRSTKLEDSAMYFCASTILQGSNEKLFFGSGTQLSVL.

The chain couples TRBV21-1 to TRBJ2-3; TRBD1 is the table's D call, not checked against the DNA. TRBV21-1 is designated a pseudogene. CDR3 length: 16 amino acids. The CDR3 sequence: CASSNYPRGRADTQYF. The CDR3 DNA reads TGTGCCAGCAGCAACTATCCCAGGGGAAGGGCAGATACGCAGTATTTT.

J is TRBJ2-3 and V is TRBV11-2; possibly TRBD2 for D (6 bases). With 2 bases removed from V and 2 bases from J, the gap between germline ends came to 14 bases. Germline values: CDR1 SGHAT, CDR2 FQNNGV. CDR3 size: 16 residues. CDR3 coding DNA: TGTGCCAGCAGCTTAAATACGGCGGACTACACAGATACGCAGTATTTT. This gives the protein CASSLNTADYTDTQYF.

The chain employs TRBV3-1 (or the pseudogene TRBV3-2) and TRBJ2-1; TRBD2 matches at 10 bases. With 4 bases clipped from V and 9 bases from J, the junction kept 15 bases outside the gene matches. Germline V gives CDR1 LGHDT, CDR2 YNNKEL (reference sequence). CDR3 length: 17 amino acids. CDR3 region: CASSPKVSGGARGEQFF. The DNA for the CDR3 is TGTGCCAGCAGCCCGAAGGTCAGCGGGGGGGCCCGTGGTGAGCAGTTCTTC.

V gene TRBV7-3 combines with J gene TRBJ1-2; the match to TRBD1 covers 7 bases. Germline CDR1 reads SGHTA; CDR2 reads FQGTGA. The J segment lost 2 bases and the V segment lost 5 bases, leaving 11 bases of the junction unmatched. There are 16 residues in the CDR3. The DNA for the CDR3 is TGTGCCAGCAGCAGATCGGGACAGACCCTAAACTATGGCTACACCTTC. Translating gives CASSRSGQTLNYGYTF.

The chain couples TRBV7-2 to TRBJ2-7; D might be TRBD2 (5 bases). This CDR3 has 15 amino acids. The germline V and J ends were trimmed by 4 bases and 4 bases, with 17 bases remaining between them. Germline loops: CDR1 SGHTA, CDR2 FQGNSA. The CDR3 coding sequence is TGTGCCAGCAGCTCCGGAGGTGGGGTAACGTACGAGCAGTACTTC. Amino acid sequence: CASSSGGGVTYEQYF.

The count of this clone is one. V and J are TRBV28 and TRBJ1-2; the match to TRBD1 covers 8 bases. CDR1 and CDR2 from the germline V gene are MDHEN and SYDVKM. The CDR3 is 13 residues long. Trimming at V came to 8 bases and at J to 8 bases, leaving 10 bases not matched to a gene. The DNA of the CDR3 is TGTGCCAGCCTCCTCCGGACAGGGAGCGGCTACACCTTC. Encoded protein: CASLLRTGSGYTF.

J is TRBJ2-7 and V is TRBV7-2, with D unclear. CDR1 and CDR2 from the germline V gene are SGHTA and FQGNSA. Trimming removed 2 bases at V and 3 bases at J, with 8 bases between. The CDR3 contains 13 residues. This chain's CDR3 is CASSLMRNYEQYF. The CDR3 DNA follows: TGTGCCAGCAGCTTAATGAGGAACTACGAGCAGTACTTC.

This clone occurred a few times. The rearrangement joins TRBV28 to TRBJ1-1; D unclear. The V end was cut by 9 bases, the J end by 3 bases, with 14 bases between. The CDR3 sequence is 13 residues long. The germline gives CDR1 MDHEN, CDR2 SYDVKM. This chain's CDR3 is CASKRAWDTEAFF. In nucleotides, the CDR3 is TGTGCCAGTAAGAGGGCGTGGGACACTGAAGCTTTCTTT.

V and J are TRBV20-1 and TRBJ2-5, with 7 positions matching TRBD2. This CDR3 is built from 11 residues. CDR1 DFQATT and CDR2 SNEGSKA come from the germline V gene (reference sequence). The ends lost 6 bases at V and 9 bases at J; junction bases unmatched: 7. CDR3 sequence reads: CSAKTAGAQYF. CDR3 nucleotides: TGCAGTGCCAAGACTGCGGGGGCCCAGTACTTC.

The rearrangement links TRBV5-1 to TRBJ2-2, with 9 positions matching TRBD2. After removal of 3 bases from V and 15 bases from J, the junction contained 15 bases not matched to a gene. The CDR3 has 15 amino acids. The germline V gene has CDR1 SGHRS and CDR2 YFSETQ. DNA for the CDR3: TGCGCCAGCAGCTCAGATACAGCGGGGGGCCTCGATTTGTTTTTT. Amino acid sequence: CASSSDTAGGLDLFF.

This chain links TRBV9 with TRBJ1-1; the match to TRBD1 covers 8 bases. The CDR3 has 15 residues. The germline V gene has CDR1 SGDLS and CDR2 YYNGEE. With V trimmed by 0 bases and J by 0 bases, 1 base remained unmatched. CDR3 in amino acids: CASSVADRVNTEAFF. CDR3 coding DNA: TGTGCCAGCAGCGTAGCGGACAGGGTGAACACTGAAGCTTTCTTT.

The rearrangement uses TRBV6-6 and TRBJ2-7, with 9 bases aligning to TRBD2. Per the germline V gene, CDR1 is MNHNY and CDR2 is SVGAGI (reference sequence). V dropped 5 bases and J dropped 0; count of bases not matched to a gene: 11. This CDR3 contains 17 residues. The CDR3 DNA is TGTGCCAGCAGTCGAGCTAGCGGGACCTCTATCTCCTACGAGCAGTACTTC. It is translated as CASSRASGTSISYEQYF.

V gene TRBV19 combines with J gene TRBJ1-6; perhaps TRBD1 as D (6 bases). V was shortened by 2 bases and J by 7 bases, with 9 bases between the two germline ends. Germline-derived CDR1 and CDR2 are LNHDA and SQIVND (reference sequence). The CDR3 contains 14 residues. CDR3 DNA: TGTGCCAGTAGTATACAGGGGACCAATTCACCCCTCCACTTT. It is translated as CASSIQGTNSPLHF.

The chain uses TRBV13 and TRBJ1-3, with D uncertain. Trimming left V 0 bases short and J 4 bases short, with 7 bases between. The germline CDR1 and CDR2 sequences are PRHDT and FYEKMQ (reference sequence). The CDR3 totals 14 residues. CDR3 DNA sequence: TGTGCCAGCAGCTTAGGCCCCGGGGGAAACACCATATATTTT. The encoded protein is CASSLGPGGNTIYF.

The chain employs TRBV24-1 and TRBJ1-5, with a tentative D call TRBD1 (5 bases). The length of the CDR3 is 14 residues. The V end was cut by 3 bases, the J end by 6 bases, with 11 bases between. Germline V gene data show CDR1 as KGHDR and CDR2 as SFDVKD. CDR3 DNA: TGTGCCACCAGTGATCCGGAAGGGGTTCAGCCCCAGCATTTT. It encodes CATSDPEGVQPQHF.